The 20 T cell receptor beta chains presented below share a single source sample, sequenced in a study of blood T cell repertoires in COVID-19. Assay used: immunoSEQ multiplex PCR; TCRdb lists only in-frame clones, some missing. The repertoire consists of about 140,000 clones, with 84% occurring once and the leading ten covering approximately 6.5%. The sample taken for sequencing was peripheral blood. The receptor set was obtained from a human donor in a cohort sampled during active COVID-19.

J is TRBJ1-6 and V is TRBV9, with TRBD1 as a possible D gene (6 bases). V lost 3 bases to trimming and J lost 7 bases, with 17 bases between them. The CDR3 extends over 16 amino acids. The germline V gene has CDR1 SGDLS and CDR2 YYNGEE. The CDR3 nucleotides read TGTGCCAGCAGCGCACGGGTAGGGACATCGAATTCACCCCTCCACTTT. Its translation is CASSARVGTSNSPLHF.

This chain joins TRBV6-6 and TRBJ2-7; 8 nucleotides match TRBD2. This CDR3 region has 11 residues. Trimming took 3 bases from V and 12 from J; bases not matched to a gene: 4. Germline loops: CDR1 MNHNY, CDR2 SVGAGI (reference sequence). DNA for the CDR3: TGTGCCAGCAGTTATGTCGGGAGGGGGTACTTC. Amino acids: CASSYVGRGYF.

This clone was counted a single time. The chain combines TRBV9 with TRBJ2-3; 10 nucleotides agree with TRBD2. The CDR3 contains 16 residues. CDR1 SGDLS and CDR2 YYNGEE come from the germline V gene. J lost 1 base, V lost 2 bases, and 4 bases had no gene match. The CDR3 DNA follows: TGTGCCAGCAGCGTTGGACTAGCGGCACGCACAGATACGCAGTATTTT. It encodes CASSVGLAARTDTQYF.

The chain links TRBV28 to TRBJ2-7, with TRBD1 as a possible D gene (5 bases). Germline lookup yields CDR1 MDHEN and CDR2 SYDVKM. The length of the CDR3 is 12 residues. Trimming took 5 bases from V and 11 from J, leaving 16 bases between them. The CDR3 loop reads CASSPQDMLKYF. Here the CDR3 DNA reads TGTGCCAGCAGTCCCCAGGACATGTTGAAGTACTTC.

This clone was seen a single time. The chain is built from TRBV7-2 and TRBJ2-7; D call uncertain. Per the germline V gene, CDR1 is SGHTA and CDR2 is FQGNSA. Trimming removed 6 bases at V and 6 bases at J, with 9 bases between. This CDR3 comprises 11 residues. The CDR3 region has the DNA TGTGCCAGCAGTTATACCGGCGAGCAGTACTTC. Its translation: CASSYTGEQYF. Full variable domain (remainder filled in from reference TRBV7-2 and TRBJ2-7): GAGVSQSPSNKVTEKGKDVELRCDPISGHTALYWYRQSLGQGLEFLIYFQGNSAPDKSGLPSDRFSAERTGGSVSTLTIQRTQQEDSAVYLCASSYTGEQYFGPGTRLTVT.

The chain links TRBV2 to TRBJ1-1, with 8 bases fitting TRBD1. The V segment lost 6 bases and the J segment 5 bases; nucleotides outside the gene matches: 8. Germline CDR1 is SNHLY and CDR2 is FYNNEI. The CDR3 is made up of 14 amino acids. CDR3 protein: CASRNRGLDTEAFF. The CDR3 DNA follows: TGTGCCAGCAGGAACAGGGGGTTAGATACTGAAGCTTTCTTT. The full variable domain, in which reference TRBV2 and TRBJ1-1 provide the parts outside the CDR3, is EPEVTQTPSHQVTQMGQEVILRCVPISNHLYFYWYRQILGQKVEFLVSFYNNEISEKSEIFDDQFSVERPDGSNFTLKIRSTKLEDSAMYFCASRNRGLDTEAFFGQGTRLTVV.

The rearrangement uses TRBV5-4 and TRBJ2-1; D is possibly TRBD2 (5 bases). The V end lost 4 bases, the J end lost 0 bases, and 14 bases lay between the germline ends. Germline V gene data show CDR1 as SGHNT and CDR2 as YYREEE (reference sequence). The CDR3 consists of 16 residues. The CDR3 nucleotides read TGTGCCAGCAGCACCCGAGCGGCTTCCTCCTACAATGAGCAGTTCTTC. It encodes CASSTRAASSYNEQFF.

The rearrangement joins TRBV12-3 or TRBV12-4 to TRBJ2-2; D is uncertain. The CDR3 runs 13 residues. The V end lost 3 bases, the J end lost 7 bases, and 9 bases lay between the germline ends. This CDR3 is CASSFLEDGELFF. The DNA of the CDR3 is TGTGCCAGCAGTTTTCTTGAGGACGGGGAGCTGTTTTTT.

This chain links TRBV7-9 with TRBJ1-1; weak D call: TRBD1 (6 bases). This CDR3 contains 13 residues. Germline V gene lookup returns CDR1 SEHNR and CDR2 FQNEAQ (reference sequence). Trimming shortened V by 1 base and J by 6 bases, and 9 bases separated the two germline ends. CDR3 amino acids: CASSLEQGSEAFF. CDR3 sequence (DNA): TGTGCCAGCAGCTTAGAACAGGGTTCTGAAGCTTTCTTT. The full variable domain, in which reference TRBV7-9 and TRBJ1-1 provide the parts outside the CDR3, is DTGVSQNPRHKITKRGQNVTFRCDPISEHNRLYWYRQTLGQGPEFLTYFQNEAQLEKSRLLSDRFSAERPKGSFSTLEIQRTEQGDSAMYLCASSLEQGSEAFFGQGTRLTVV.

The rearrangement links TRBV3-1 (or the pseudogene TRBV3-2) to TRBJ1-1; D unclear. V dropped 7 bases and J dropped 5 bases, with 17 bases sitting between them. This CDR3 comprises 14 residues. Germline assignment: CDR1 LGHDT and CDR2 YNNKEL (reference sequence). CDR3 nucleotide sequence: TGTGCCAGCACCCTAGAGAGTATCTCGACTGAAGCTTTCTTT. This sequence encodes CASTLESISTEAFF.

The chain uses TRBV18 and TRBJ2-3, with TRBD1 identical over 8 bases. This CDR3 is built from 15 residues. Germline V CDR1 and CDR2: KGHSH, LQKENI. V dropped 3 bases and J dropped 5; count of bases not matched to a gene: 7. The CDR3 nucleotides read TGTGCCAGCTCACCTTCTCAGGGGGCCATAGATACGCAGTATTTT. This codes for CASSPSQGAIDTQYF.

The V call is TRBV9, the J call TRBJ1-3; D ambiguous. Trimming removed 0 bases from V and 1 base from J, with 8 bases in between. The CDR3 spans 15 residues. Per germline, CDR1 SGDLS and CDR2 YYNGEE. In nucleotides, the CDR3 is TGTGCCAGCAGCGTAGCCGCGGTTTCTGGAAACACCATATATTTT. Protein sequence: CASSVAAVSGNTIYF.

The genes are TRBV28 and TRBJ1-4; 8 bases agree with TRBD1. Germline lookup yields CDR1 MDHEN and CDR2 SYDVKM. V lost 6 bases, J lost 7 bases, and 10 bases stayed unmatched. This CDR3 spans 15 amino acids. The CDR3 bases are TGTGCCAGCAGCCTCGACAGGGGAAGAGGTGAAAAACTGTTTTTT. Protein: CASSLDRGRGEKLFF.

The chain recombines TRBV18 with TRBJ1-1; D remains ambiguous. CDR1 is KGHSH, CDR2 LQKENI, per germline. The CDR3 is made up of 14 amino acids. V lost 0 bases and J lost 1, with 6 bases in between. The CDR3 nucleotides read TGTGCCAGCTCACCACCCCAGCGGAACACTGAAGCTTTCTTT. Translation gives CASSPPQRNTEAFF.

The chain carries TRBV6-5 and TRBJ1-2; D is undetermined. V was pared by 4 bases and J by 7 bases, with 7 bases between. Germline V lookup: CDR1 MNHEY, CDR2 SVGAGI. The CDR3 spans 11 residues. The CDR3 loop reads CASSSQAGYTF. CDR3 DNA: TGTGCCAGCAGTTCGCAGGCTGGCTACACCTTC.

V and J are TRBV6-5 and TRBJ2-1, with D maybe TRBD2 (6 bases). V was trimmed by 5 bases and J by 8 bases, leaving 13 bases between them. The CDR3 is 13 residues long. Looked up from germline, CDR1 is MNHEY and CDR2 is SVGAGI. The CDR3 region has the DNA TGTGCCAGCAGTCACGGCACGGGGGATGAGCAGTTCTTC. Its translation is CASSHGTGDEQFF.

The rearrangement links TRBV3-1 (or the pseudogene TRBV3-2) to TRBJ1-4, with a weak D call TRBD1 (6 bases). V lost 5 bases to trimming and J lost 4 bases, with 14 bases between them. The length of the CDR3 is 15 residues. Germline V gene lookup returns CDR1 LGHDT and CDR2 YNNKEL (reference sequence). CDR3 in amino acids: CASSTPGHLNEKLFF. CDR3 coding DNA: TGTGCCAGCAGCACTCCGGGACACCTTAATGAAAAACTGTTTTTT.

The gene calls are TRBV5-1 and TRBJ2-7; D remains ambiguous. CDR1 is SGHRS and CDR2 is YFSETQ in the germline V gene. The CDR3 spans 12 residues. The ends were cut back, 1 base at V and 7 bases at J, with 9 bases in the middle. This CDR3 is CASSLSAGEQYF. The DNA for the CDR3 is TGCGCCAGCAGCTTGTCGGCAGGAGAGCAGTACTTC.

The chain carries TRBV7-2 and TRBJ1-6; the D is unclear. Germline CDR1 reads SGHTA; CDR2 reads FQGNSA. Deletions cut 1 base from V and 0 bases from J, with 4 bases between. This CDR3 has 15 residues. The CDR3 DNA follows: TGTGCCAGCAGCTTAGAGAGCTCCTATAATTCACCCCTCCACTTT. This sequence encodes CASSLESSYNSPLHF.

DNA of the CDR3: TGTGCCAGCAGCTCAGTGAACACTGAAGCTTTCTTT. As protein: CASSSVNTEAFF. This chain connects TRBV5-6 to TRBJ1-1, with D unclear. With 3 bases removed from V and 0 bases from J, the gap between germline ends came to 3 bases. The CDR3 spans 12 residues. The germline V gene has CDR1 SGHDT and CDR2 YYEEEE.